Following are 15 T cell receptor beta chains from one sample sequenced in a study of blood T cells in healthy people across ages. A second PCR, run for about 7 to 12 cycles, used a sample-barcoded 5' primer plus a J-beta primer mix. TCRdb redid the calling of the 5' RACE reads with MiXCR, one entry per CDR3 protein. The top ten clones hold 10% to 15% of a sample with approximately 800,000 distinct CDR3 sequences, under 40% of them seen once. Input material: blood. The receptor source for this set is a man in his late teens or twenties in good health.

This clonotype was observed a few times. This chain uses TRBV24-1 with TRBJ1-3; 8 nucleotides align to TRBD1. Germline CDR1 is KGHDR and CDR2 is SFDVKD. The J segment lost 3 bases and the V segment lost 5 bases, leaving 2 bases of the junction unmatched. The CDR3 spans 14 residues. The CDR3 DNA is TGTGCCACCAGTGCACAGGGGGATGGAAACACCATATATTTT. Protein product: CATSAQGDGNTIYF.

The chain couples TRBV28 to TRBJ2-3, with TRBD2 matching over 12 bases. J lost 2 bases, V lost 6 bases, and 6 bases had no gene match. The CDR3 runs 16 residues. The germline gives CDR1 MDHEN, CDR2 SYDVKM. The CDR3 coding sequence is TGTGCCAGCAGGGGGCTAGCGGGGGGGCCCACAGATACGCAGTATTTT. Protein sequence: CASRGLAGGPTDTQYF.

This rearrangement joins TRBV15 to TRBJ2-1; 9 bases agree with TRBD1. V was pared by 4 bases and J by 1 base, with 2 bases of the junction left unmatched. This CDR3 spans 15 amino acids. Per germline, CDR1 LNHNV and CDR2 YYDKDF (reference sequence). In DNA form, the CDR3 reads TGTGCCACCAGCACCGGACAGGGGTCCTACAATGAGCAGTTCTTC. Translating gives CATSTGQGSYNEQFF.

The chain links TRBV4-1 to TRBJ1-1; D is ambiguous. Between the trimmed V and J ends, which lost 1 base and 8 bases, there was a span of 5 bases. This CDR3 has 11 residues. Per the germline V gene, CDR1 is MGHRA and CDR2 is YSYEKL. DNA of the CDR3: TGCGCCAGCAGCCAAGGCCAGGAAGCTTTCTTT. Translated: CASSQGQEAFF.

The V and J genes are TRBV12-3 or TRBV12-4 and TRBJ2-2; perhaps TRBD1 as D (6 bases). With 4 bases removed from V and 0 bases from J, the gap between germline ends came to 15 bases. CDR3 length: 17 amino acids. Here the CDR3 DNA reads TGTGCCAGCAGTTCTCTCCGGGACACCTCGAACACCGGGGAGCTGTTTTTT. It codes for CASSSLRDTSNTGELFF.

The genes are TRBV5-1 and TRBJ2-7, with 15 bases lining up with TRBD2. CDR1 is SGHRS and CDR2 is YFSETQ in the germline V gene. After removal of 4 bases from V and 10 bases from J, the junction contained 6 bases not matched to a gene. The CDR3 is 14 amino acids. The CDR3 coding sequence is TGCGCCAGCAGCCTGGGACTAGCGGGGGGAACCCAGTACTTC. Translation gives CASSLGLAGGTQYF.

On this clonotype itself: A read error is possible here, since a much larger clone lies one base away. The chain employs TRBV7-2 and TRBJ1-5, with a tentative D call TRBD1 (6 bases). This CDR3 has 16 amino acids. V dropped 7 bases and J dropped 7 bases, with 23 bases sitting between them. Looked up from germline, CDR1 is SGHTA and CDR2 is FQGNSA. The chain's CDR3 is CASNHYPRGKGQPQHF. CDR3 coding DNA: TGTGCCAGCAACCATTACCCCAGGGGAAAGGGACAGCCCCAGCATTTT.

The sample holds a few counts of this clonotype. The V and J genes are TRBV20-1 and TRBJ1-2; D is ambiguous. The CDR3 has 8 amino acids. Germline values: CDR1 DFQATT, CDR2 SNEGSKA (reference sequence). The CDR3 loop reads CSPPGYTF. CDR3 nucleotide sequence: TGCAGCCCCCCTGGCTACACCTTC.

The chain employs TRBV6-5 and TRBJ2-1, with 8 bases matching TRBD1. The CDR3 runs 16 residues. The germline V gene has CDR1 MNHEY and CDR2 SVGAGI. V dropped 5 bases and J dropped 3; count of bases not matched to a gene: 9. The CDR3 nucleotides read TGTGCCAGCAGTACTAGGCGGACAGGGATCTACAATGAGCAGTTCTTC. Its translation is CASSTRRTGIYNEQFF.

The chain recombines TRBV7-9 with TRBJ2-7, with D maybe TRBD1 (8 bases). This CDR3 has 14 amino acids. Between the trimmed V and J ends, which lost 4 bases and 5 bases, there was a span of 15 bases. Germline-derived CDR1 and CDR2 are SEHNR and FQNEAQ (reference sequence). The CDR3 nucleotides read TGTGCCAGCAGCTCCCGACAGGGGAGGGACGAGCAGTACTTC. It encodes CASSSRQGRDEQYF.

This clonotype was picked up a small number of times. This chain connects TRBV7-8 to TRBJ2-3; 10 bases are shared with TRBD2. Germline loops: CDR1 SGHVS, CDR2 FQNEAQ. V lost 0 bases, J lost 1 base, and 4 bases stayed unmatched. CDR3 length: 17 residues. CDR3 nucleotides: TGTGCCAGCAGCTTAGCTACTAGCGGGGACCGCACAGATACGCAGTATTTT. Translated: CASSLATSGDRTDTQYF.

The J gene is TRBJ1-2, the V gene TRBV4-1; D is possibly TRBD1 (5 bases). From germline, CDR1 is MGHRA and CDR2 YSYEKL. The CDR3 extends over 15 amino acids. V lost 4 bases, J lost 7 bases, and 19 bases lay in between. This CDR3 is CASSPPGPLSCGYTF. The CDR3 DNA sequence: TGCGCCAGCAGCCCTCCGGGACCCTTGAGTTGTGGCTACACCTTC.

The chain is built from TRBV12-3 or TRBV12-4 and TRBJ2-1; 9 nucleotides agree with TRBD2. V lost 8 bases, J lost 7 bases, and 9 bases stayed unmatched. The length of the CDR3 is 14 residues. The CDR3 spells CASHPGTSRNEQFF. DNA for the CDR3: TGTGCCAGCCATCCCGGGACTAGCAGGAATGAGCAGTTCTTC.

This clonotype was counted ten times or more. The CDR3 DNA reads as TGTGCCAGCGGCAGGGACAATCAGCCCCAGCATTTT. The encoded protein is CASGRDNQPQHF. J is TRBJ1-5 and V is TRBV6-5, with TRBD1 as a possible D gene (5 bases). V lost 8 bases and J 3 bases, leaving 8 bases between the germline ends. There are 12 residues in the CDR3. CDR1 and CDR2 (germline): MNHEY, SVGAGI.

V usage is TRBV12-3 or TRBV12-4 and J usage is TRBJ2-7; D not certain. The CDR3 totals 12 residues. V was pared by 5 bases and J by 7 bases, with 12 bases between. The CDR3 sequence is CASSPQTNEQYF. DNA of the CDR3: TGTGCCAGCAGTCCTCAGACCAATGAGCAGTACTTC.